The clone carrying this T cell receptor (beta chain) occurred a few times. The record originates from a study of T cells in Graves' hyperthyroidism and ophthalmopathy. RNA transcripts provided the source from which TCR beta CDR3 regions were amplified. The TCR CDR3 first-round RT-PCR relied on the HTBI primer set. TCRdb itself ran the multiplex PCR reads through MiXCR, one entry per CDR3 protein. Among fewer than 350,000 distinct CDR3 sequences, 18% were seen once, and the ten largest hold about 53%. Germline values: CDR1 GTSNPN, CDR2 SVGIG (reference sequence). The CDR3 consists of 12 residues. Between the trimmed V and J ends, which lost 3 bases and 0 bases, there was a span of 5 bases.

Sequencing was done on a sample of blood. This TCR was sampled from a woman aged 50 to 65 with Graves' hyperthyroidism. The chain carries TRBV30 and TRBJ1-1; no definite D call. The CDR3 DNA reads as TGTGCCTGGAGACAGATGAACACTGAAGCTTTCTTT. Residues: CAWRQMNTEAFF.